This T cell receptor (beta chain) was retrieved from a study of shared clonotypes between healthy human individuals. Once extracted for a subset, genomic DNA was divided evenly among several immunoSEQ plates. About 30,000 T cell genomes, or roughly 200 ng DNA, went into the sorted-subset replicate PCRs. The method was immunoSEQ multiplex PCR; TCRdb's version includes in-frame clones alone and lacks a portion of them. The table has hundreds of thousands of clones, around three quarters seen once. V dropped 4 bases and J dropped 5 bases, with 9 bases sitting between them. CDR3 size: 13 residues. The germline V gene has CDR1 MGHRA and CDR2 YSYEKL.

The TCR comes from a woman in her twenties or thirties in good health. Sequencing used memory CD4+ T cells sorted from blood. The sample's subset: CD45RA-negative fraction. The genes are TRBV4-1 and TRBJ2-1; the D call may be TRBD1 or TRBD2 (5 bases each). CDR3 DNA: TGCGCCAGCAGCCGTTCGGGACACAATGAGCAGTTCTTC. Translating it yields CASSRSGHNEQFF.